These 14 T cell receptor beta chains came from one sample sequenced in a study of cytomegalovirus exposure and HLA in healthy donors. Amplification used 60 Vbeta primers and 13 Jbeta primers. The table came from immunoSEQ multiplex PCR; TCRdb's copy has only in-frame clones and leaves some out. The profile shows around 150,000 clones, approximately 80% of them singletons. The material sequenced was PBMCs. These receptors were obtained from a man in his forties or fifties in good health and CMV-seronegative.

CDR3 DNA: TGCGCCAGCAGCTTCCTCGGGGTTTCGTACGAGCAGTACTTC. It yields the protein CASSFLGVSYEQYF. The V call is TRBV5-1, the J call TRBJ2-7, with a possible D match to TRBD2 (5 bases). CDR1 and CDR2 (germline): SGHRS, YFSETQ. Trimming shortened V by 2 bases and J by 4 bases, and 13 bases separated the two germline ends. The CDR3 has 14 amino acids.

In this sample, this clone turned up once. The chain joins TRBV5-1 to TRBJ2-3, with 13 bases that match TRBD2. Per germline, CDR1 SGHRS and CDR2 YFSETQ. CDR3 length: 17 amino acids. Germline trimming cut 5 bases from V and 3 bases from J; bases unmatched to any gene: 9. CDR3 in DNA: TGCGCCAGCAGACCCGCAGGACTAGCGGGAGAGACAGATACGCAGTATTTT. It codes for CASRPAGLAGETDTQYF.

This clone was detected only once. V is TRBV5-1 and J is TRBJ2-7, with TRBD2 matching over 8 bases. Per the germline V gene, CDR1 is SGHRS and CDR2 is YFSETQ. The CDR3 consists of 14 residues. J lost 4 bases, V lost 3 bases, and 6 bases had no gene match. CDR3 loop: CASSSPGGDYEQYF. The CDR3 DNA sequence: TGCGCCAGCAGCTCCCCGGGGGGGGATTACGAGCAGTACTTC.

The rearrangement uses TRBV10-3 and TRBJ2-2; 13 nucleotides match TRBD2. This CDR3 has 17 amino acids. Germline values: CDR1 ENHRY, CDR2 SYGVKD. Trimming at V came to 4 bases and at J to 8 bases, leaving 10 bases not matched to a gene. The CDR3 coding sequence is TGTGCCATCAGTGGAAAACGGACTAGCGGGGGCACGGGGGAGCTGTTTTTT. Translated: CAISGKRTSGGTGELFF.

The rearrangement uses TRBV19 and TRBJ2-2, with TRBD1 identical over 8 bases. Germline lookup yields CDR1 LNHDA and CDR2 SQIVND (reference sequence). This CDR3 is 17 amino acids long. V gave up 3 bases and J gave up 4 bases; unmatched junction bases: 10. CDR3 coding DNA: TGTGCCAGTAGTATGAGGGGACAGGCGAAAAGCACCGGGGAGCTGTTTTTT. Encoded protein: CASSMRGQAKSTGELFF.

V usage is TRBV5-1 and J usage is TRBJ2-3; 10 bases line up with TRBD1. Germline loops: CDR1 SGHRS, CDR2 YFSETQ. This CDR3 is 15 amino acids long. Germline trimming cut 3 bases from V and 5 bases from J; bases unmatched to any gene: 6. The CDR3 protein is CASSWGTGDRDTQYF. CDR3 bases: TGCGCCAGCAGCTGGGGGACAGGGGATAGAGATACGCAGTATTTT.

The chain recombines TRBV4-2 with TRBJ1-2, with 10 bases identical to TRBD1. There are 16 residues in the CDR3. The germline V gene has CDR1 LGHNA and CDR2 YNFKEQ. With 6 bases clipped from V and 0 bases from J, the junction kept 7 bases outside the gene matches. The chain's CDR3 is CASRGGQGEPNYGYTF. CDR3 DNA sequence: TGTGCCAGCAGGGGAGGACAGGGGGAGCCTAACTATGGCTACACCTTC.

The gene calls are TRBV6-5 and TRBJ1-1, with D possibly TRBD1 on 5 matching bases. V was trimmed by 2 bases and J by 7 bases, leaving 8 bases between them. CDR3 length: 12 amino acids. The germline V gene encodes CDR1 MNHEY and CDR2 SVGAGI. The CDR3 DNA reads as TGTGCCAGCAGTTACGGTGACAGTGAAGCTTTCTTT. Translation gives CASSYGDSEAFF.

The genes are TRBV11-2 and TRBJ2-5; D is perhaps TRBD1 (5 bases). From germline, CDR1 is SGHAT and CDR2 FQNNGV. Trimming removed 3 bases from V and 5 bases from J, with 16 bases in between. The CDR3 runs to 15 residues. CDR3 protein: CASSFGSGWIETQYF. The CDR3 DNA follows: TGTGCCAGCAGCTTTGGGTCAGGGTGGATCGAGACCCAGTACTTC.

This chain uses TRBV7-9 with TRBJ2-7, with D unclear. This CDR3 has 11 residues. The germline CDR1 and CDR2 sequences are SEHNR and FQNEAQ (reference sequence). Deletions cut 1 base from V and 8 bases from J, with 6 bases between. CDR3 region: CASSLERQQYF. The CDR3 region has the DNA TGTGCCAGCAGCTTAGAGCGTCAGCAGTACTTC.

The genes are TRBV30 and TRBJ1-2, with a possible D match to TRBD1 (5 bases). This CDR3 is built from 12 residues. V was cut by 5 bases and J by 8 bases, with 15 bases left in between. Per the germline V gene, CDR1 is GTSNPN and CDR2 is SVGIG (reference sequence). The CDR3 DNA reads as TGTGCCTGGGTCTCCAGGACATGGGGCTACACCTTC. Its translation: CAWVSRTWGYTF.

The chain employs TRBV2 and TRBJ1-1; tentatively, D is TRBD1 (6 bases). V shed 4 bases and J shed 3 bases, with 15 bases lying between them. The CDR3 contains 15 residues. Germline CDR1 reads SNHLY; CDR2 reads FYNNEI. CDR3 DNA: TGTGCCAGCAGTGGAAGCCAGGGGAAGGACACTGAAGCTTTCTTT. Its protein is CASSGSQGKDTEAFF.

V usage is TRBV5-1 and J usage is TRBJ1-1; 7 bases line up with TRBD1. Germline V CDR1 and CDR2: SGHRS, YFSETQ. V lost 2 bases and J lost 3; bases outside the gene matches: 4. This CDR3 is 14 amino acids long. The CDR3 DNA reads TGCGCCAGCAGCTTTAGTACAGGGGACACTGAAGCTTTCTTT. It specifies CASSFSTGDTEAFF.

The chain carries TRBV25-1 and TRBJ2-7; TRBD2 might be the D (7 bases). The germline V and J ends were trimmed by 1 base and 2 bases, with 12 bases remaining between them. The CDR3 length is 15 residues. Germline lookup yields CDR1 MGHDK and CDR2 SYGVNS. This CDR3 is CASSESGGRTYEQYF. The DNA of the CDR3 is TGTGCCAGCAGTGAATCCGGGGGGCGTACCTACGAGCAGTACTTC.